One T cell receptor beta chain is described in this entry. Antigen unknown. Germline CDR1 reads MDHEN; CDR2 reads SYDVKM. CDR3 length: 16 residues. Between the trimmed V and J ends, which lost 1 base and 0 bases, there was a span of 12 bases. Tagging with unique molecular identifiers was a feature of the TCR beta cDNA libraries. MiXCR, run by TCRdb on the PCR reads, gives a single entry per CDR3 protein. The sample carries roughly 730,000 distinct CDR3 sequences, roughly 30% recorded once. The sample belongs to a study of post-analysis software for immune sequencing data. Study conclusions and caveats: Patients used roughly five TRBV segments, including TRBV5-6, TRBV5-1 and TRBV20-1, more often than controls. When compared against controls, multiple sclerosis patients showed significantly lower normalized Chao1 diversity. The authors found that F measure strongly co-clustered same-batch samples.

The sample comprised blood. The origin of this receptor is a girl aged 10-17 years with multiple sclerosis. V is TRBV28 and J is TRBJ1-2; D ambiguous. CDR3 sequence: CASSLLGQRTNYGYTF. The CDR3, as DNA: TGTGCCAGCAGTTTATTGGGTCAGAGAACTAACTATGGCTACACCTTC.